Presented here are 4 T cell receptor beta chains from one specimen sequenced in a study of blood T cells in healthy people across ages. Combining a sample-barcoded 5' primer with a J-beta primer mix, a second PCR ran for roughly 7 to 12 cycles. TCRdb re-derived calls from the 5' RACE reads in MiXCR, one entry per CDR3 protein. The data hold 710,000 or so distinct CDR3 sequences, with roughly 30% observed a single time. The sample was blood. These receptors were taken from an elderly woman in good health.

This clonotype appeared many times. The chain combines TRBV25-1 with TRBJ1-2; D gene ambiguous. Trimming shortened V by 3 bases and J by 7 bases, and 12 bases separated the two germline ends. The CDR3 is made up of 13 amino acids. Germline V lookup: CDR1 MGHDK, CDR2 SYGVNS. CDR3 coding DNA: TGTGCCAGCAGTGATCGGGCTTTCGGTGGCTACACCTTC. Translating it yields CASSDRAFGGYTF.

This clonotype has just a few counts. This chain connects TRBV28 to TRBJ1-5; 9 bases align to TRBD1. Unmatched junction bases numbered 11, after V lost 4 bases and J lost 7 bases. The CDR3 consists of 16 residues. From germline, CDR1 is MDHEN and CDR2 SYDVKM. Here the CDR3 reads CASSSGYGTGQQPQHF. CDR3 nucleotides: TGTGCCAGCAGTTCGGGCTACGGGACAGGGCAACAGCCCCAGCATTTT.

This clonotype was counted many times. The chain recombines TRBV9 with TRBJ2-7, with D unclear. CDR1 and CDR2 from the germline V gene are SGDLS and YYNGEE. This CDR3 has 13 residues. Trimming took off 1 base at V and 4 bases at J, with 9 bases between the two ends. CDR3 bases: TGTGCCAGCAGCGTAAGGGCAGGATACGAGCAGTACTTC. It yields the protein CASSVRAGYEQYF.

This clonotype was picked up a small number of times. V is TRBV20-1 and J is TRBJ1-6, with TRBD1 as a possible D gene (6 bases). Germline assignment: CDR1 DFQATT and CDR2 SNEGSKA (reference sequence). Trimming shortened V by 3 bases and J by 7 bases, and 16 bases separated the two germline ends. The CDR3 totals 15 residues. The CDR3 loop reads CSASVVAGANSPLHF. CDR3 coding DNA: TGCAGTGCTAGCGTGGTAGCAGGGGCGAATTCACCCCTCCACTTT.